This TCR beta chain came from a study of T-cell memory formation after mild COVID-19. The germline V gene encodes CDR1 SGHRS and CDR2 YFSETQ. V lost 4 bases and J 2 bases, leaving 9 bases between the germline ends. This CDR3 region has 13 residues. TCRdb reprocessed the 5' RACE reads via MiXCR and lists one record per CDR3 protein. Seen here are 300,000 to 350,000 distinct CDR3 sequences, over 11% observed once, and the top ten hold 21%. The receptor's source is a man aged 18 to 29 who had mild COVID-19 (a few samples of this study predate the infection). Cell type and time point are not known. The chain uses TRBV5-1 and TRBJ1-1, with a weak D call TRBD1 (6 bases). The sample taken for sequencing was PBMCs or a T cell subset sorted from them (not recorded which). CDR3 sequence reads: CASSTGPNTEAFF. The DNA for the CDR3 is TGCGCCAGCAGCACAGGGCCTAACACTGAAGCTTTCTTT.